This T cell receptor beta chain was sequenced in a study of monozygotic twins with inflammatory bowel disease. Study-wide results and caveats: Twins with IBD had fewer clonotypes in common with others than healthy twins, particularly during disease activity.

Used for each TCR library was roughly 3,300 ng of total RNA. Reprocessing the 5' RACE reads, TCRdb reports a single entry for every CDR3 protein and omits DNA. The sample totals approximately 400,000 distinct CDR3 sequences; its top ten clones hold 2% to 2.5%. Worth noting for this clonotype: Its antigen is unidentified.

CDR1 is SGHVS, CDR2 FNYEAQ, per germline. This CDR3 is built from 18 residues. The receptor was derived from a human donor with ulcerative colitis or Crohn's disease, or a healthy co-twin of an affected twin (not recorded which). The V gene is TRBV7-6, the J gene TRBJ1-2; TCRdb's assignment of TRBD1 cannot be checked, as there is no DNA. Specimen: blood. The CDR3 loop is CASSFGPGQGGTVGGYTF.